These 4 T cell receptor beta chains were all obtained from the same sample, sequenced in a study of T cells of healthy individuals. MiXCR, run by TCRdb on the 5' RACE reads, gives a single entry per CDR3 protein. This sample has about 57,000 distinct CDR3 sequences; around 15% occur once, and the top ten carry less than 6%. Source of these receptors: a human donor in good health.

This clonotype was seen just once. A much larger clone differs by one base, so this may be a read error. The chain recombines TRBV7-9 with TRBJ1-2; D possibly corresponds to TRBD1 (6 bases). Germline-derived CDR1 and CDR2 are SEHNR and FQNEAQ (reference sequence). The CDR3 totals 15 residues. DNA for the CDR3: TGTGCCAGCAGTACTCCTGGGACATATGTACGTGGCTACAACTTC. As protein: CASSTPGTYVRGYNF.

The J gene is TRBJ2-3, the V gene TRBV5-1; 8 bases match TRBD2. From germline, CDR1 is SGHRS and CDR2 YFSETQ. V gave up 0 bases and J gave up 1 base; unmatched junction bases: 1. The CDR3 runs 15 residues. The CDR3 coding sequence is TGCGCCAGCAGCTTGGCGACTAGCGGCACAGATACGCAGTATTTT. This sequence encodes CASSLATSGTDTQYF.

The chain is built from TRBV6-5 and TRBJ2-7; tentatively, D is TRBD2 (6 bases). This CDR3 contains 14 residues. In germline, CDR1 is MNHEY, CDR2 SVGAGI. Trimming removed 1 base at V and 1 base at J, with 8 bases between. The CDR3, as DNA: TGTGCCAGCAGTTACTTGCGGGATTCCTACGAGCAGTACTTC. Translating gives CASSYLRDSYEQYF.

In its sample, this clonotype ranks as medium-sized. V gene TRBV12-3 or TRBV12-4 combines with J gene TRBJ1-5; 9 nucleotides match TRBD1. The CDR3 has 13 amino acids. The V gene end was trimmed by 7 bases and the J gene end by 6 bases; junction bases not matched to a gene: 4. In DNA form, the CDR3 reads TGTGCCAGCACCTACAGGGGGCTTCAGCCCCAGCATTTT. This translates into CASTYRGLQPQHF.